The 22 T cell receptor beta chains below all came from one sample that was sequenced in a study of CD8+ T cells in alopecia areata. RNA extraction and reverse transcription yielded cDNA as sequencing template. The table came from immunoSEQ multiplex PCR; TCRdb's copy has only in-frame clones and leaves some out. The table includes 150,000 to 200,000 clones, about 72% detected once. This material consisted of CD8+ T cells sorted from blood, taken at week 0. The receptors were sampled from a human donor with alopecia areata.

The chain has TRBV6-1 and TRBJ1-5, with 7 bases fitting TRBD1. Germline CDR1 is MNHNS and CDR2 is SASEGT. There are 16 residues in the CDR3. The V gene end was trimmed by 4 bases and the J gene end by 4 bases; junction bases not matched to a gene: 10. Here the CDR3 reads CASSGSKQGWNQPQHF. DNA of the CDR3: TGTGCCAGCAGTGGTTCCAAACAGGGGTGGAATCAGCCCCAGCATTTT.

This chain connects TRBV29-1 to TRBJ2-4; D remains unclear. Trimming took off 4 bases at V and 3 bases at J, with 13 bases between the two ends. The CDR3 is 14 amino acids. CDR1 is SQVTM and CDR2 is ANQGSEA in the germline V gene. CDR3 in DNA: TGCAGCGTTGCTGCTAGGGCTGGCAAAAACATTCAGTACTTC. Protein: CSVAARAGKNIQYF.

The CDR3 is CASSFLQGSSYGYTF. The CDR3, as DNA: TGTGCCAGCAGCTTCTTACAGGGGTCATCATACGGCTACACCTTC. V and J are TRBV7-9 and TRBJ1-2, with 7 bases lining up with TRBD1. V was clipped by 3 bases and J by 8 bases; unmatched bases: 12. Germline V lookup: CDR1 SEHNR, CDR2 FQNEAQ (reference sequence). The CDR3 covers 15 residues.

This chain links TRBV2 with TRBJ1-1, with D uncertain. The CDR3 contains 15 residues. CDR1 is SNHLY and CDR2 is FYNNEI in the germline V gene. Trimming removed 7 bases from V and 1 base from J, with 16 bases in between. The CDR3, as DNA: TGTGCCAGCACCGAAAGGGTCCTGAGGAACACTGAAGCTTTCTTT. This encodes CASTERVLRNTEAFF.

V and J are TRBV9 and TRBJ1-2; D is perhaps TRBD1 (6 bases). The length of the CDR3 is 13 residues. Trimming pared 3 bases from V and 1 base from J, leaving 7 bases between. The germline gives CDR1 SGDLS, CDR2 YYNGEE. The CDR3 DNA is TGTGCCAGCAGCGAGGACAGTAACTATGGCTACACCTTC. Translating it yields CASSEDSNYGYTF.

In nucleotides, the CDR3 is TGTGCCAGCAGTGAAGTTAAATGGGGGAGAAATGAGCAGTTCTTC. Protein product: CASSEVKWGRNEQFF. This rearrangement joins TRBV6-1 to TRBJ2-1; D may correspond to TRBD1 or TRBD2 (5 bases each). Germline CDR1 is MNHNS and CDR2 is SASEGT. This CDR3 has 15 residues. The ends were cut back, 1 base at V and 7 bases at J, with 14 bases in the middle.

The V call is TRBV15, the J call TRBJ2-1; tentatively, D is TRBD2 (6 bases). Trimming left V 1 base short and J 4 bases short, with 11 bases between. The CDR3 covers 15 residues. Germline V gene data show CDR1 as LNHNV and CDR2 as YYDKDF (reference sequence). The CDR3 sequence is CATSRAGVGYNEQFF. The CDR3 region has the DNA TGTGCCACCAGCAGAGCGGGGGTGGGATACAATGAGCAGTTCTTC.

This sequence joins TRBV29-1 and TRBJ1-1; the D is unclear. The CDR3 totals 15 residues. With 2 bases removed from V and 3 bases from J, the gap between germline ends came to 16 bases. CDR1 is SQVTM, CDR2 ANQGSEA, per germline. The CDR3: CSVEPLGGEDTEAFF. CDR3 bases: TGCAGCGTTGAACCCCTCGGTGGGGAGGACACTGAAGCTTTCTTT.

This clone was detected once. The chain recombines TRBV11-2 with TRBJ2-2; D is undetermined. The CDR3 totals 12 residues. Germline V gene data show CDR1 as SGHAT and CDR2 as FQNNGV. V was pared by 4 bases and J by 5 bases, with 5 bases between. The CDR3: CASSSNTGELFF. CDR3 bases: TGTGCCAGCAGCTCAAATACCGGGGAGCTGTTTTTT.

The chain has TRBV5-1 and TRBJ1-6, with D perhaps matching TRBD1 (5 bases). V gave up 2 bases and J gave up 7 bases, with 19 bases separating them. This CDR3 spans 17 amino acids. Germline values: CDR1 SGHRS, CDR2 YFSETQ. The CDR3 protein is CASSFRSMPYRNSPLHF. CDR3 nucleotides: TGCGCCAGCAGCTTCAGGAGTATGCCTTACAGGAATTCACCCCTCCACTTT.

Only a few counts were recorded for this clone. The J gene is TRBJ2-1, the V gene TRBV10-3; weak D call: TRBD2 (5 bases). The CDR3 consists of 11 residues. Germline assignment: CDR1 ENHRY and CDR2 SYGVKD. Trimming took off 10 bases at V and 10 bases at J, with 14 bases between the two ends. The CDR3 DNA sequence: TGTGCCAGCGCACTAGACGGGGAGCAGTTCTTC. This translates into CASALDGEQFF.

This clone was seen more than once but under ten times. The CDR3 reads CAWSIAGVQPQHF. CDR3 in DNA: TGTGCCTGGAGTATAGCAGGCGTTCAGCCCCAGCATTTT. V is TRBV30 and J is TRBJ1-5; D is uncertain. V was pared by 2 bases and J by 6 bases, with 11 bases between. Germline CDR1 is GTSNPN and CDR2 is SVGIG (reference sequence). The CDR3 sequence is 13 residues long.

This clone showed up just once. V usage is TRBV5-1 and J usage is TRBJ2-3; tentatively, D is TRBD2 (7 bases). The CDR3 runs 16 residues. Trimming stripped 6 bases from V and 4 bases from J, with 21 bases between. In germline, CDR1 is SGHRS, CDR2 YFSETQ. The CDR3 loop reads CASIDVLGGPSDTQYF. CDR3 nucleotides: TGCGCCAGCATCGATGTCCTGGGGGGGCCATCAGATACGCAGTATTTT.

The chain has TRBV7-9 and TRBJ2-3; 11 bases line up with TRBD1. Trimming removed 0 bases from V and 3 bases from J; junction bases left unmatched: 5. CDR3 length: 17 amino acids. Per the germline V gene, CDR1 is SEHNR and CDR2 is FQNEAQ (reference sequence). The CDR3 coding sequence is TGTGCCAGCAGCTTAGCACGTGGACAGGGGGCGACAGATACGCAGTATTTT. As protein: CASSLARGQGATDTQYF.

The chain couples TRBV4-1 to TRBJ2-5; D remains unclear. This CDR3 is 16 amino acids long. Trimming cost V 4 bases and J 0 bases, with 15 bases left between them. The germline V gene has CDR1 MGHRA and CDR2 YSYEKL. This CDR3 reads CASSPYREVDQETQYF. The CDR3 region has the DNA TGCGCCAGCAGCCCCTACCGTGAGGTGGACCAAGAGACCCAGTACTTC.

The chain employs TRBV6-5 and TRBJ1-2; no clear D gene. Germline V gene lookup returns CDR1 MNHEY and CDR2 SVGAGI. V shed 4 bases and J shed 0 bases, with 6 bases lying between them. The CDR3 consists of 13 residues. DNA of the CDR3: TGTGCCAGCAGTTTTAGTTCTAACTATGGCTACACCTTC. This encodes CASSFSSNYGYTF.

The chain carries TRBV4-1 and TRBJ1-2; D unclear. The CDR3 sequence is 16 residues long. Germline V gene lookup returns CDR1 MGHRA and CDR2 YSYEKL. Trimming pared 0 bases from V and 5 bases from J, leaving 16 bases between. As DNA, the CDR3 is TGCGCCAGCAGCCAAGACACAGCCCTAAAGAGGTATGGCTACACCTTC. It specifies CASSQDTALKRYGYTF.

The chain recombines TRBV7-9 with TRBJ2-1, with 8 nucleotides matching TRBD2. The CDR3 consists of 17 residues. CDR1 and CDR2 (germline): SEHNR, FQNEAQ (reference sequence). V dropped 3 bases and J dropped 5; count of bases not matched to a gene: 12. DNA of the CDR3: TGTGCCAGCAGCTTCGAGCCCCGCGGGGGGCCAAACAATGAGCAGTTCTTC. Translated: CASSFEPRGGPNNEQFF.

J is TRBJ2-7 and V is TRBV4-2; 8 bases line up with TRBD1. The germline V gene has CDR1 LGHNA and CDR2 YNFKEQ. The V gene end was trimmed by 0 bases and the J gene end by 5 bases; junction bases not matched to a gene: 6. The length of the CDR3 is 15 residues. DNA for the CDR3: TGTGCCAGCAGCCAAGAAAGGACAGGGTTCGACGAGCAGTACTTC. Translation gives CASSQERTGFDEQYF.

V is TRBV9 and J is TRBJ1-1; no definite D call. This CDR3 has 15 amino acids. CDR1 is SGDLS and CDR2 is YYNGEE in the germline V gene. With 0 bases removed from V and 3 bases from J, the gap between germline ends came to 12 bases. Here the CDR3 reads CASSVGSAGHTEAFF. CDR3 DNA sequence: TGTGCCAGCAGCGTAGGGAGTGCAGGTCACACTGAAGCTTTCTTT.

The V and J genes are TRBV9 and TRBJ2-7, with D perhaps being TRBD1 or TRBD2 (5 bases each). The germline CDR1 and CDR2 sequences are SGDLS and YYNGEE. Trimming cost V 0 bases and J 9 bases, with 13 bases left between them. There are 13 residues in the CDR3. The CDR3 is CASSVEVSGPQYF. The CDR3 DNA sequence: TGTGCCAGCAGCGTAGAGGTCTCGGGGCCGCAGTACTTC.

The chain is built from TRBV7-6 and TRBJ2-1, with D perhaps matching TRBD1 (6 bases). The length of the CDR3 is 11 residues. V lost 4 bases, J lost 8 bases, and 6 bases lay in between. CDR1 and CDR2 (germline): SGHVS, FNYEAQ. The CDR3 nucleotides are TGTGCCAGCAGCTACAGGGATGAGCAGTTCTTC. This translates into CASSYRDEQFF.